Given below is one T cell receptor (beta chain) in context. The sample comes from a study of blood T cell repertoires in COVID-19. The authors' processing: The authors estimated nucleated cell counts from reference gene primer amplification. Profiled with immunoSEQ multiplex PCR; TCRdb holds only in-frame clones, not every one. V and J calls and clone size are given by that table; D and trimming were obtained from the DNA. The table records 200,000 to 250,000 clones, approximately 90% of them present only once. The length of the CDR3 is 16 residues. Germline CDR1 WNHNN, CDR2 SYGVQD (reference sequence). Trimming cost V 3 bases and J 6 bases; bases outside gene matches: 7.

The receptor was derived from a man aged 60-69 years with COVID-19, enrolled during active disease. Sequencing was done on a sample of peripheral blood. The chain recombines TRBV10-1 with TRBJ2-3, with TRBD1 identical over 12 bases. The CDR3 DNA reads TGCGCCAGCAGTGACTACGGGACAGGGGGCGCGGATACGCAGTATTTT. Protein sequence: CASSDYGTGGADTQYF.